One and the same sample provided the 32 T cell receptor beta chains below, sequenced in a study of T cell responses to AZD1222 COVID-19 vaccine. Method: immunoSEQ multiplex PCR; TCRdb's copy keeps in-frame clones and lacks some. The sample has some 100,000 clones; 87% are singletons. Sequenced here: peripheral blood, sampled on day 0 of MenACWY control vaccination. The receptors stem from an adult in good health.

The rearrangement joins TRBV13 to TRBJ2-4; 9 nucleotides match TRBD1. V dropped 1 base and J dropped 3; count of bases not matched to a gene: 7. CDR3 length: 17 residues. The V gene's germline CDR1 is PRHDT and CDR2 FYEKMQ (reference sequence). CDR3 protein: CASSLVGTGLNKNIQYF. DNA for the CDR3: TGTGCCAGCAGCTTAGTGGGGACAGGGTTAAACAAAAACATTCAGTACTTC.

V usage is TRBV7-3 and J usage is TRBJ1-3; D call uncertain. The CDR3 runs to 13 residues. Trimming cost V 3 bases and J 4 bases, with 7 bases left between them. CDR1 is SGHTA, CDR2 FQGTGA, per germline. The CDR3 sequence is CASSLNIGNTIYF. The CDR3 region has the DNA TGTGCCAGCAGCTTGAACATCGGAAACACCATATATTTT.

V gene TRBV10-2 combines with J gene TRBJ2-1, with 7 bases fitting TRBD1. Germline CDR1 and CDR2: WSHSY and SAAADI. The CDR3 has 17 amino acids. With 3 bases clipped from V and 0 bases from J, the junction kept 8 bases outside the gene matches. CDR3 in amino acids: CASSDNRGQSSYNEQFF. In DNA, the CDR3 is TGCGCCAGCAGTGATAACAGGGGTCAGAGCTCCTACAATGAGCAGTTCTTC.

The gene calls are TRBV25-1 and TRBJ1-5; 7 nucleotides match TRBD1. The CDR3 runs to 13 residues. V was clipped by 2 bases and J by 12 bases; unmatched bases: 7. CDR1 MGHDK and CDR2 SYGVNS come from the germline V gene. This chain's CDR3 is CASSEGAGGLQHF. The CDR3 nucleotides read TGTGCCAGCAGTGAAGGGGCAGGGGGTCTCCAGCATTTT.

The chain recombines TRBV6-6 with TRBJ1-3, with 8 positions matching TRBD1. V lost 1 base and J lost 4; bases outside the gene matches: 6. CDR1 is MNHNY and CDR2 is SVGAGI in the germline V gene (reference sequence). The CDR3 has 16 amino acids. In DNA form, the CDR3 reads TGTGCCAGCAGTTACTACTCGACAGGGGCCGGAAACACCATATATTTT. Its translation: CASSYYSTGAGNTIYF.

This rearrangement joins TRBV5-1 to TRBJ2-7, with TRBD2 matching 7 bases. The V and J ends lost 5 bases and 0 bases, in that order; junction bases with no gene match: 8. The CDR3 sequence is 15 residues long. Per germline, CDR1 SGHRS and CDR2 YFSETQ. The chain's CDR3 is CASRRNGGNSYEQYF. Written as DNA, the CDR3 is TGCGCCAGCAGGCGAAACGGGGGGAACTCCTACGAGCAGTACTTC.

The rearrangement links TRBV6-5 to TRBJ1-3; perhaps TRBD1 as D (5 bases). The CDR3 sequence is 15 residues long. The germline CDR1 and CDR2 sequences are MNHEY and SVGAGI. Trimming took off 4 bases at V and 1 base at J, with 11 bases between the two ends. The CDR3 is CASSLQERSGNTIYF. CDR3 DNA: TGTGCCAGCAGTTTACAGGAGAGGTCTGGAAACACCATATATTTT.

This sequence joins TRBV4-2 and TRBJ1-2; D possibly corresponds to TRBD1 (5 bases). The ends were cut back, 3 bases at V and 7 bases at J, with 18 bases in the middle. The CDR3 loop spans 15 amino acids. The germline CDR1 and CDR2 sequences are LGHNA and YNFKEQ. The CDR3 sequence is CASSHPRDSLGGYTF. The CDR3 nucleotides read TGTGCCAGCAGCCACCCTCGGGACTCCTTGGGTGGCTACACCTTC.

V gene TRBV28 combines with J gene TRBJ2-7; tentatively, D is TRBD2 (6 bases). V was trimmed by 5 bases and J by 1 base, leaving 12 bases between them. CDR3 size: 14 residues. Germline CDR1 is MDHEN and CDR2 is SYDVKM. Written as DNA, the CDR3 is TGTGCCAGCAGTCCCCGGGACTGGTCCTACGAGCAGTACTTC. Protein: CASSPRDWSYEQYF.

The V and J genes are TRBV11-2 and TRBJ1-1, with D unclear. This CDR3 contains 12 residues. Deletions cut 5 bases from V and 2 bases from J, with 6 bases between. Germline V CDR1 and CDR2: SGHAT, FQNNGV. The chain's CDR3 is CASSPLNTEAFF. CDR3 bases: TGTGCCAGCAGCCCGCTAAACACTGAAGCTTTCTTT.

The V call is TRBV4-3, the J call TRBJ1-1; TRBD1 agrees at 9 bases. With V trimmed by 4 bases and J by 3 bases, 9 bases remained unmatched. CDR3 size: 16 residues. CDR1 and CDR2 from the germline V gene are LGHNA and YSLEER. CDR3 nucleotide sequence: TGCGCCAGCAGCCCGGGACAGGGCTTGTGGTACACTGAAGCTTTCTTT. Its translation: CASSPGQGLWYTEAFF.

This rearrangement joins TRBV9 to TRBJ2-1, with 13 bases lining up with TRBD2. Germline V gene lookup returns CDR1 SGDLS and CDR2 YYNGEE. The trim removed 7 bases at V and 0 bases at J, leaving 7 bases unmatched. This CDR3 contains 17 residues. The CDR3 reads CASGTSGIRSSYNEQFF. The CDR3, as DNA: TGTGCCAGCGGGACTAGCGGGATTCGGAGCTCCTACAATGAGCAGTTCTTC.

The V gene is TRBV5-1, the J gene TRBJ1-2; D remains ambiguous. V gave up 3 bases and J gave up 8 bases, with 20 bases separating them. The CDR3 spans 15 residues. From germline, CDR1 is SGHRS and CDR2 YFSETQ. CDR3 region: CASSSDGGDARGYTF. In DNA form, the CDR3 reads TGCGCCAGCAGCTCGGACGGCGGAGACGCCCGGGGCTACACCTTC.

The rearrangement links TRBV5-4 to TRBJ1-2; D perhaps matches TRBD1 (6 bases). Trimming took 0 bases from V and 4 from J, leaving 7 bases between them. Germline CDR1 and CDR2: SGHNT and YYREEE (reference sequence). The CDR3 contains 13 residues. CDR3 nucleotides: TGTGCCAGCAGCTTGGAACAGGGCTATGGCTACACCTTC. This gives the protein CASSLEQGYGYTF. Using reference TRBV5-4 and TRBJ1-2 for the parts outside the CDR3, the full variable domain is ETGVTQSPTHLIKTRGQQVTLRCSSQSGHNTVSWYQQALGQGPQFIFQYYREEENGRGNFPPRFSGLQFPNYSSELNVNALELDDSALYLCASSLEQGYGYTFGSGTRLTVV.

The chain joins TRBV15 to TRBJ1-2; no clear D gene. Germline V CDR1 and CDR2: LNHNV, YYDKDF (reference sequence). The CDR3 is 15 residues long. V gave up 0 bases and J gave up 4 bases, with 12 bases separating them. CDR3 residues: CATSRDRQVGYGYTF. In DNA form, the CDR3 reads TGTGCCACCAGCAGAGATCGGCAGGTCGGCTATGGCTACACCTTC.

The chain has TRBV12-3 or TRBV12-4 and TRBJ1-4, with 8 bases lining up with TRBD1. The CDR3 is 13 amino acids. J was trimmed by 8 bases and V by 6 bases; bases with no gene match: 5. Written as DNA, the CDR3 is TGTGCCAGCAGCCTGGACAGGGAAGAAAAACTGTTTTTT. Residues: CASSLDREEKLFF.

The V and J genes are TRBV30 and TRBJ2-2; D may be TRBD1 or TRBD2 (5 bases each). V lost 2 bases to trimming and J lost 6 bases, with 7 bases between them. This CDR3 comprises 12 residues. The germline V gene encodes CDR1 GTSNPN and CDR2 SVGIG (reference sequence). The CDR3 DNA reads TGTGCCTGGAGTAGGGACCCCGGGGAGCTGTTTTTT. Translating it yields CAWSRDPGELFF.

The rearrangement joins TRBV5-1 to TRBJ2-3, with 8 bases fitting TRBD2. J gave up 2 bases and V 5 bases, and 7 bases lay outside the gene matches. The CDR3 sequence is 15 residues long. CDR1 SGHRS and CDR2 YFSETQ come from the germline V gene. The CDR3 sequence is CASSLQRGHTDTQYF. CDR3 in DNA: TGCGCCAGCAGTCTACAGCGGGGGCACACAGATACGCAGTATTTT.

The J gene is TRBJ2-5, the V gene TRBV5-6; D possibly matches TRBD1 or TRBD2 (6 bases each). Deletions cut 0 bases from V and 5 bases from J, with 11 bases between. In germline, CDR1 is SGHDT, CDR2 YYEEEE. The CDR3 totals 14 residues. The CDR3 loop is CASSLVGAGETQYF. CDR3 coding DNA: TGTGCCAGCAGCTTGGTGGGGGCGGGGGAGACCCAGTACTTC.

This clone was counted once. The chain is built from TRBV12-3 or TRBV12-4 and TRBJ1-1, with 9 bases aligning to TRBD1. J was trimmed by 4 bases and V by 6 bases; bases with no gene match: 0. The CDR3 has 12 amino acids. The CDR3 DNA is TGTGCCAGCAGGACAGGGGGCACTGAAGCTTTCTTT. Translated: CASRTGGTEAFF.

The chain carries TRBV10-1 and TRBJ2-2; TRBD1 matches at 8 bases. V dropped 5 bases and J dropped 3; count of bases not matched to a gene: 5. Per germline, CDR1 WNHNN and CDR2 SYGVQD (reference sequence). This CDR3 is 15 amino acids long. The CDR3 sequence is CASSPGQVDTGELFF. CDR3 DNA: TGCGCCAGCAGTCCGGGACAGGTAGACACCGGGGAGCTGTTTTTT.

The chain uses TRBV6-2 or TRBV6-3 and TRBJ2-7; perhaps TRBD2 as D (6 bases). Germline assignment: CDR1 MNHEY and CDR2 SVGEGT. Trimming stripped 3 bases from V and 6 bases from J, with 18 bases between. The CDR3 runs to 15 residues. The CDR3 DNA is TGTGCCAGCAGTTATCGTGGGACTTCCCGCCCCGAGCAGTACTTC. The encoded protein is CASSYRGTSRPEQYF.

The CDR3: CASSQDRIAVYNEQFF. Written as DNA, the CDR3 is TGTGCCAGCAGCCAAGATAGGATAGCAGTGTACAATGAGCAGTTCTTC. The chain employs TRBV4-2 and TRBJ2-1, with unresolved D. Germline V CDR1 and CDR2: LGHNA, YNFKEQ. With 0 bases removed from V and 4 bases from J, the gap between germline ends came to 13 bases. The CDR3 extends over 16 amino acids.

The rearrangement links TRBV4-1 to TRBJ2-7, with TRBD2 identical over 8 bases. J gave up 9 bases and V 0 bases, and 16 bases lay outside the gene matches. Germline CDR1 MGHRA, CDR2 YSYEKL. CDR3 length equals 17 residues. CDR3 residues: CASSQEPRLGLGLGQYF. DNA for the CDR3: TGCGCCAGCAGCCAAGAACCACGACTGGGACTGGGACTAGGGCAGTACTTC.

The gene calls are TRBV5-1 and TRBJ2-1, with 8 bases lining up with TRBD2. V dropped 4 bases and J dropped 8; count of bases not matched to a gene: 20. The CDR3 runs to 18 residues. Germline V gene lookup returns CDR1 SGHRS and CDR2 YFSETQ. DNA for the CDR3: TGCGCCAGCAGCCTGCAACCCGGGACTAGGCCGTCGGTGGATGAGCAGTTCTTC. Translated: CASSLQPGTRPSVDEQFF.

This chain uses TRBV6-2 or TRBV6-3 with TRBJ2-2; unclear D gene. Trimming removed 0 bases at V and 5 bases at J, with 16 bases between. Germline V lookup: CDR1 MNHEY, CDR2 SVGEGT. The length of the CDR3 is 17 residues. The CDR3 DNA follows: TGTGCCAGCAGTTACTCGAATTCCTACAGAAGGACCGGGGAGCTGTTTTTT. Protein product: CASSYSNSYRRTGELFF.

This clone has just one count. CDR3 sequence reads: CASSYSTRTDTQYF. The CDR3 nucleotides are TGTGCCAGCAGTTACTCGACTCGCACAGATACGCAGTATTTT. This chain links TRBV6-5 with TRBJ2-3, with D unresolved. The CDR3 is 14 amino acids. The ends were cut back, 0 bases at V and 1 base at J, with 5 bases in the middle. The germline CDR1 and CDR2 sequences are MNHEY and SVGAGI.

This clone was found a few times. The CDR3 reads CAISESSGGKSGNTIYF. DNA of the CDR3: TGTGCCATCAGTGAGTCGAGTGGGGGAAAATCTGGAAACACCATATATTTT. The chain carries TRBV10-3 and TRBJ1-3; possibly TRBD1 for D (5 bases). The V end lost 0 bases, the J end lost 1 base, and 13 bases lay between the germline ends. This CDR3 is 17 amino acids long. Germline CDR1 is ENHRY and CDR2 is SYGVKD.

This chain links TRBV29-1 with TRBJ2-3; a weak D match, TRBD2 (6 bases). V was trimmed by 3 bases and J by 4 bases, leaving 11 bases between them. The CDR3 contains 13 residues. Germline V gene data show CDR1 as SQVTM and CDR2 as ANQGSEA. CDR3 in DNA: TGCAGCGTTGAGGGGAGGTGGGCAGATACGCAGTATTTT. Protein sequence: CSVEGRWADTQYF.

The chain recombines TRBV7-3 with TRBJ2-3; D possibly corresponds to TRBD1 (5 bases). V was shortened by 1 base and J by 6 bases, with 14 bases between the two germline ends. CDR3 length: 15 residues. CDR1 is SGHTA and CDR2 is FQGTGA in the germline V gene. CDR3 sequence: CASSLMQGSSDTQYF. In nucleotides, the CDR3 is TGTGCCAGCAGCTTAATGCAGGGATCATCGGATACGCAGTATTTT. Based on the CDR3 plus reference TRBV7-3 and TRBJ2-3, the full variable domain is GAGVSQTPSNKVTEKGKYVELRCDPISGHTALYWYRQSLGQGPEFLIYFQGTGAADDSGLPNDRFFAVRPEGSVSTLKIQRTERGDSAVYLCASSLMQGSSDTQYFGPGTRLTVL.

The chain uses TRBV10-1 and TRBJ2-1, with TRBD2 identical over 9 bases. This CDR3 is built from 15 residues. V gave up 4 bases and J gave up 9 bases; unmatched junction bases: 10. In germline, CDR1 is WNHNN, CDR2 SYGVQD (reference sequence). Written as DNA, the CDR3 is TGCGCCAGCAGTGCTATCGCGGGAGGGCCGGGTGAGCAGTTCTTC. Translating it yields CASSAIAGGPGEQFF.

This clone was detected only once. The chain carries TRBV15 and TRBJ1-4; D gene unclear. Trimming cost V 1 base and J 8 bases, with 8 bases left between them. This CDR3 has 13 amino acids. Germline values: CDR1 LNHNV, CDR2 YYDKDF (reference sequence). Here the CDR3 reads CATSRGPGEKLFF. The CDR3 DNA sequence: TGTGCCACCAGCAGAGGACCTGGGGAAAAACTGTTTTTT.